This entry is about one T cell receptor beta chain. This sample is drawn from a study of cytomegalovirus exposure and HLA in healthy donors. CDR1 and CDR2 from the germline V gene are SGHRS and YFSETQ. V shed 0 bases and J 7 bases; nucleotides not matched to a gene: 6. The CDR3 contains 15 residues. Produced via immunoSEQ multiplex PCR; TCRdb's table is partial and in-frame only. The table has 250,000 to 400,000 clones, 88% seen once. The sequenced sample was PBMCs. The origin of this receptor is a man aged 25 to 40 in good health and CMV-seronegative. The chain uses TRBV5-1 and TRBJ1-5; 8 nucleotides line up with TRBD1. The CDR3 is CASSLAGGGFQPQHF. In DNA form, the CDR3 reads TGCGCCAGCAGCTTGGCAGGGGGCGGCTTCCAGCCCCAGCATTTT.